Below are 22 T cell receptor beta chains sequenced from a single sample in a study of T cells after yellow fever vaccination. TCRdb called the 5' RACE reads again in MiXCR, with one record for every CDR3 protein. The sample contains 65,000 to 90,000 distinct CDR3 sequences, roughly 15% of which appear only once. The sequences come from CD8+ T cells not binding an NS4B(214-222) dextramer, sorted from PBMCs, collected roughly 20 days after the first yellow fever vaccination. The origin of the receptors is a man aged 18-30 years who received the YFV17D yellow fever vaccine.

J is TRBJ1-2 and V is TRBV11-2; D ambiguous. V was cut by 5 bases and J by 1 base, with 14 bases left in between. CDR1 SGHAT and CDR2 FQNNGV come from the germline V gene. The CDR3 loop spans 15 amino acids. The CDR3 is CASSLYTRDNYGYTF. For the CDR3, the DNA is TGTGCCAGCAGCCTATACACCAGAGATAACTATGGCTACACCTTC.

This clonotype was counted between two and nine times. The chain couples TRBV10-3 to TRBJ1-2, with a weak D call TRBD1 (6 bases). Germline V lookup: CDR1 ENHRY, CDR2 SYGVKD. The CDR3 has 14 amino acids. Trimming removed 11 bases from V and 1 base from J, with 17 bases in between. The DNA of the CDR3 is TGTGCCCACAACACGGCAGGGGTTAACTATGGCTACACCTTC. The encoded protein is CAHNTAGVNYGYTF.

The V gene is TRBV7-9, the J gene TRBJ1-3; 7 nucleotides agree with TRBD1. Per the germline V gene, CDR1 is SEHNR and CDR2 is FQNEAQ (reference sequence). CDR3 length: 15 residues. V lost 4 bases and J lost 5; bases outside the gene matches: 8. The CDR3 sequence is CASSSDRWPRNTIYF. In DNA form, the CDR3 reads TGTGCCAGCAGCTCGGACAGGTGGCCTAGAAACACCATATATTTT.

This clonotype occurred a few times. The chain joins TRBV7-9 to TRBJ2-3; no clear D gene. The CDR3 is 14 residues long. Trimming pared 5 bases from V and 4 bases from J, leaving 13 bases between. The V gene's germline CDR1 is SEHNR and CDR2 FQNEAQ (reference sequence). The CDR3 DNA reads as TGTGCCAGCAGCCCGCCCCTGAGACCAGATACGCAGTATTTT. Translated: CASSPPLRPDTQYF.

The chain employs TRBV6-2 or TRBV6-3 and TRBJ1-5; 9 bases are a match to TRBD1. Per the germline V gene, CDR1 is MNHEY and CDR2 is SVGEGT. The CDR3 covers 17 residues. V lost 0 bases, J lost 8 bases, and 11 bases stayed unmatched. CDR3 sequence reads: CASSYSDELTGGKPQHF. The DNA for the CDR3 is TGTGCCAGCAGTTACTCGGACGAGTTAACAGGGGGCAAGCCCCAGCATTTT.

The V and J genes are TRBV6-2 or TRBV6-3 and TRBJ1-3, with D maybe TRBD1 (5 bases). This CDR3 has 15 residues. The germline V and J ends were trimmed by 7 bases and 6 bases, with 19 bases remaining between them. CDR1 and CDR2 from the germline V gene are MNHEY and SVGEGT. CDR3 in DNA: TGTGCCAGCACTTTGACAGAAGCCTTGGAAAACACCATATATTTT. This codes for CASTLTEALENTIYF.

This chain uses TRBV28 with TRBJ2-5; the D gene could be TRBD1 or TRBD2 (5 bases each). This CDR3 comprises 16 residues. Germline V gene lookup returns CDR1 MDHEN and CDR2 SYDVKM. V was cut by 5 bases and J by 2 bases, with 18 bases left in between. The CDR3 nucleotides are TGTGCCAGCAGTCTGAGAGAGGGGCAGGCACAAGAGACCCAGTACTTC. Protein sequence: CASSLREGQAQETQYF.

The chain carries TRBV7-6 and TRBJ1-1; D unresolved. Deletions cut 1 base from V and 3 bases from J, with 9 bases between. CDR3 size: 14 residues. The V gene's germline CDR1 is SGHVS and CDR2 FNYEAQ. This chain's CDR3 is CASSLGGLHTEAFF. The CDR3 DNA follows: TGTGCCAGCAGCTTAGGCGGGCTGCACACTGAAGCTTTCTTT. Based on the CDR3 plus reference TRBV7-6 and TRBJ1-1, the full variable domain is GAGVSQSPRYKVTKRGQDVALRCDPISGHVSLYWYRQALGQGPEFLTYFNYEAQQDKSGLPNDRFSAERPEGSISTLTIQRTEQRDSAMYRCASSLGGLHTEAFFGQGTRLTVV.

This clonotype was seen a few times. J is TRBJ2-7 and V is TRBV2; the D is unclear. V gave up 5 bases and J gave up 2 bases, with 10 bases separating them. Germline lookup yields CDR1 SNHLY and CDR2 FYNNEI. The CDR3 is 13 amino acids. The CDR3 protein is CASSIGRAYEQYF. The CDR3 bases are TGTGCCAGCAGTATAGGGCGAGCCTACGAGCAGTACTTC.

The genes are TRBV7-9 and TRBJ2-1; TRBD1 agrees at 10 bases. Germline loops: CDR1 SEHNR, CDR2 FQNEAQ (reference sequence). The ends lost 2 bases at V and 10 bases at J; junction bases unmatched: 11. The CDR3 is made up of 16 amino acids. The CDR3 DNA reads TGTGCCAGCAGCTTATCCCCGGGACAGGGGTACGGAGAGCAGTTCTTC. It translates to CASSLSPGQGYGEQFF. Together with reference TRBV7-9 and TRBJ2-1, the CDR3 gives the full variable domain: DTGVSQNPRHKITKRGQNVTFRCDPISEHNRLYWYRQTLGQGPEFLTYFQNEAQLEKSRLLSDRFSAERPKGSFSTLEIQRTEQGDSAMYLCASSLSPGQGYGEQFFGPGTRLTVL.

This clonotype was detected ten times or more. The chain couples TRBV4-2 to TRBJ2-1; 11 nucleotides agree with TRBD2. After removal of 0 bases from V and 3 bases from J, the junction contained 1 base not matched to a gene. The CDR3 runs 16 residues. Germline CDR1 is LGHNA and CDR2 is YNFKEQ. The CDR3 sequence is CASSQDGTSGYNEQFF. The CDR3 coding sequence is TGTGCCAGCAGCCAAGATGGGACTAGCGGCTACAATGAGCAGTTCTTC.

This clonotype was counted between two and nine times. J is TRBJ1-3 and V is TRBV6-6; D unresolved. Trimming stripped 10 bases from V and 1 base from J, with 11 bases between. There are 13 residues in the CDR3. The germline gives CDR1 MNHNY, CDR2 SVGAGI (reference sequence). In nucleotides, the CDR3 is TGTGCCACCTCTCCGGTTTCTGGAAACACCATATATTTT. This sequence encodes CATSPVSGNTIYF.

The rearrangement joins TRBV3-1 to TRBJ1-6; D unclear. The CDR3 is made up of 14 amino acids. Trimming left V 4 bases short and J 14 bases short, with 18 bases between. CDR1 LGHDT and CDR2 YNNKEL come from the germline V gene (reference sequence). The CDR3 loop is CASSPPGSPWALHF. The DNA for the CDR3 is TGTGCCAGCAGCCCCCCGGGATCACCTTGGGCCCTCCACTTT.

This clonotype was seen a handful of times. The CDR3 region is CASSPQGADEKLFF. The CDR3 coding sequence is TGTGCCAGCAGCCCCCAGGGGGCCGATGAAAAACTGTTTTTT. The chain joins TRBV9 to TRBJ1-4; 8 nucleotides line up with TRBD1. The CDR3 is 14 amino acids. Germline loops: CDR1 SGDLS, CDR2 YYNGEE. V was clipped by 4 bases and J by 6 bases; unmatched bases: 5.

The rearrangement uses TRBV28 and TRBJ2-7, with D possibly matching TRBD2 (7 bases). Germline assignment: CDR1 MDHEN and CDR2 SYDVKM. Deletions cut 5 bases from V and 3 bases from J, with 17 bases between. The CDR3 contains 15 residues. Here the CDR3 reads CASSPPGEGIYEQYV. As DNA, the CDR3 is TGTGCCAGCAGTCCTCCAGGGGAGGGTATCTACGAGCAGTACGTC.

The chain has TRBV7-6 and TRBJ2-3; unclear D gene. In germline, CDR1 is SGHVS, CDR2 FNYEAQ. V lost 1 base, J lost 5 bases, and 16 bases lay in between. The CDR3 runs to 16 residues. As DNA, the CDR3 is TGTGCCAGCAGCTTAGAGGTTTGGAAGGGAAAAGATACGCAGTATTTT. Protein: CASSLEVWKGKDTQYF.

The CDR3: CASSGPWAYSNQPQHF. Here the CDR3 DNA reads TGTGCTAGTTCGGGTCCGTGGGCCTATAGCAATCAGCCCCAGCATTTT. The genes are TRBV12-5 and TRBJ1-5; D is uncertain. Trimming cost V 8 bases and J 0 bases, with 17 bases left between them. Per germline, CDR1 LGHNT and CDR2 FRNRAP. The CDR3 consists of 16 residues.

This clonotype was counted between two and nine times. The CDR3 region has the DNA TGTGCCAGCGGGGACAGGGTCGCCCCCAACGGGCAGTTCTTC. Its protein is CASGDRVAPNGQFF. The rearrangement uses TRBV27 and TRBJ2-1; 9 bases map to TRBD1. Per the germline V gene, CDR1 is MNHEY and CDR2 is SMNVEV (reference sequence). The V and J ends lost 8 bases and 12 bases, in that order; junction bases with no gene match: 14. This CDR3 spans 14 amino acids.

The chain joins TRBV14 to TRBJ1-2; 7 bases map to TRBD1. The trim removed 2 bases at V and 0 bases at J, leaving 12 bases unmatched. Germline V gene data show CDR1 as SGHDN and CDR2 as FVKESK. The CDR3 has 18 residues. Written as DNA, the CDR3 is TGTGCCAGCAGCCAACTAATCCTCCGGGACAGCACTAACTATGGCTACACCTTC. The encoded protein is CASSQLILRDSTNYGYTF.

This clonotype was detected a few times. The chain joins TRBV7-6 to TRBJ1-1; D not certain. This CDR3 is built from 14 residues. V was pared by 2 bases and J by 4 bases, with 11 bases between. Germline values: CDR1 SGHVS, CDR2 FNYEAQ. In DNA form, the CDR3 reads TGTGCCAGCAGCTTACCTCTGGCGTTCACTGAAGCTTTCTTT. It specifies CASSLPLAFTEAFF. The full variable domain, completed using reference TRBV7-6 and TRBJ1-1, is GAGVSQSPRYKVTKRGQDVALRCDPISGHVSLYWYRQALGQGPEFLTYFNYEAQQDKSGLPNDRFSAERPEGSISTLTIQRTEQRDSAMYRCASSLPLAFTEAFFGQGTRLTVV.

This clonotype was detected a few times. The chain is built from TRBV7-6 and TRBJ1-6; unclear D gene. The CDR3 contains 17 residues. The germline V gene encodes CDR1 SGHVS and CDR2 FNYEAQ. With 5 bases removed from V and 3 bases from J, the gap between germline ends came to 17 bases. The chain's CDR3 is CASSPDRRSSYNSPLHF. The DNA for the CDR3 is TGTGCCAGCAGCCCTGACCGACGTAGTAGCTATAATTCACCCCTCCACTTT.

The sample holds a few counts of this clonotype. V and J are TRBV3-1 and TRBJ2-1; possible D gene TRBD2, 5 bases. CDR3 length equals 15 residues. The germline gives CDR1 LGHDT, CDR2 YNNKEL (reference sequence). Deletions cut 2 bases from V and 8 bases from J, with 16 bases between. The DNA for the CDR3 is TGTGCCAGCAGCCAAAGGTTTCGGACGGAGGATGAGCAGTTCTTC. Residues: CASSQRFRTEDEQFF.